This T cell receptor (beta chain) was sequenced for a study of CD8+ T cells in alopecia areata. Study at large: Patients in the treated group were given tofacitinib by mouth, 5 to 10 mg twice a day. Tofacitinib exposure lasted 6 to 18 months, followed by 6 months off drug. Notes on the study in general: Scalp repertoires also include resident alphabeta T cells from normal skin.

Trimming stripped 1 base from V and 0 bases from J, with 7 bases between. The germline CDR1 and CDR2 sequences are SGHAT and FQNNGV. This CDR3 has 15 residues. The authors extracted RNA and reverse transcribed it into cDNA as the sequencing template. TCRdb's copy holds only in-frame clones and misses some; the assay was immunoSEQ multiplex PCR. The sample includes about 250,000 clones, 45% to 70% of them seen just once. Regarding treatment: oral pan-JAK inhibitor, 5-10 mg twice daily. Regarding this clone: Its antigen is as yet unknown.

The specimen was CD4+ T cells sorted from blood, collected between weeks 51 and 52, from a patient treated with tofacitinib. This chain links TRBV11-2 with TRBJ2-1, with D possibly being TRBD1 (5 bases). This receptor was obtained from a human donor with alopecia areata. The CDR3 region is CASSLGGSSYNEQFF. CDR3 bases: TGTGCCAGCAGCTTAGGGGGCAGCTCCTACAATGAGCAGTTCTTC.